The T cell receptor beta chain under discussion was sequenced for a study of cytomegalovirus exposure and HLA in healthy donors. Overall study results and limits: In an earlier analysis, productive rearrangement rates for most beta V segments clustered near 87% or 30%.

J lost 4 bases, V lost 4 bases, and 6 bases had no gene match. Per germline, CDR1 SQVTM and CDR2 ANQGSEA. There are 14 residues in the CDR3. 13 Jbeta primers and 60 Vbeta primers were used for the PCR. Study processing details: There were some 87 million unique TCR beta chains by a later count, and around 10 million of them were shared. TCRdb keeps only in-frame clones here, not all; method: immunoSEQ multiplex PCR. D and trimming were read from the DNA, whereas the V and J calls and clone size are those reported in that table. The sample carries 40,000 to 45,000 clones, 45% to 65% recorded once. For this clone: What it recognizes is unknown.

V and J are TRBV29-1 and TRBJ2-7, with 11 bases lining up with TRBD1. Material: PBMCs. The source is a human donor in good health. CDR3 region: CSVGLGTGGYEQYF. The CDR3 coding sequence is TGCAGCGTTGGTTTAGGGACAGGGGGTTACGAGCAGTACTTC.